This T cell receptor (beta chain) is from a study of T cell responses to AZD1222 COVID-19 vaccine (dated by TCRdb to the early 2020s). General notes on the study: Because spike-specific TCR depth and breadth did not differ between the two schedules, AZD1222 recipients who got a second dose at roughly 4 weeks were pooled with those who got a second dose at roughly 12 weeks. TCR sequencing was performed for over 230 trial participants, of whom roughly 200 were given two doses of AZD1222 and approximately 25 were given two doses of MenACWY control vaccine. Trial participants were enrolled by age into subgroups of 18-55, 56-69 and 70-plus years, and around 150, 28 and 57 TCR-sequenced participants, respectively, were included in these subgroups.

The CDR3 holds 17 amino acids from the cysteine to the phenylalanine. Solely the CDR3 DNA is kept, with 51 bases framed from the first base. CDR1 and CDR2 (LNHNV, YYDKDF) derive from the germline V gene (reference sequence). V trim: 1 base; J trim: 0 bases; unmatched bases: 6. Interpreted using the paper, the time point label stands for: baseline before first vaccination. Samples from vaccinated people were obtained from the UK trials COV001 and COV002, which included a single-blind randomized controlled phase 2/3 trial of AZD1222 (ChAdOx1 nCoV-19) in healthy adults. Trial participant PBMC samples were collected at day 0 and day 28 after the second dose for TCRbeta chain sequencing. Study-level results and caveats: CD4 TCRs associated with the vaccine covered the entire spike protein, and the dominant responses were in regions 160-218 and 743-854. Conclusions about previously exposed vaccinees are limited because only six or seven AZD1222 recipients were SARS-CoV-2 seropositive at baseline. Participants were mostly white British, with more females than males. The authors suggested clonal diversity may have been underestimated. Reportedly, close to half of the unique spike-specific TCRs recognized epitopes lying outside the regions that are mutated in the B.1.351 and B.1.1.7 variants. After two AZD1222 doses, both the breadth and the depth of spike-specific TCRs were significantly higher than at day 0 and than in MenACWY recipients. The 56-69-year group was small, and its depth increase did not reach significance, likely because of low power. Because no day 14 peak-response samples were available, repertoires were characterized only after the peak T cell response.

The CDR3 regions of human TCRbeta chains were analyzed by immunosequencing. Turning to the authors' computational methods: Repertoire TCRs were matched against a reference library of SARS-CoV-2-specific TCRs generated with the MIRA antigen-specificity platform. Breadth was defined as the fraction of unique TCRs that were SARS-CoV-2-associated. Depth was defined as the fraction of total T cells that were SARS-CoV-2-associated. Using the MIRA data, every spike-specific TCR was mapped to the spike region that the TCR reacted to and assigned to either a CD4 or a CD8 class. Log10-transformed breadth and depth values were compared by one-way ANOVA with Sidak's multiple comparisons tests. The immuneACCESS repertoire file appears here via TCRdb, limited to in-frame rearrangements. These files lack a portion of the clones; in checked studies, under half of the deficit traces to unresolved V genes, and the cause of the others is not known. D and trimming were read from the DNA, whereas the V and J calls and clone size are those reported in that table. Within this sample are tens of thousands of clones, with roughly nine tenths of them counted one time only. The ten largest clonotypes hold just over 30% of the sample.

For this clone: Its recognized antigen is unknown. No base-level quality is on record; no much larger clone is a single base apart.

The chain is made from TRBV15 and TRBJ1-3; 7 bases in the middle match TRBD1. The specimen was peripheral blood, collected on day 0 of AZD1222 vaccination. The clonotype was recovered from an adult in good health. The bases are TGTGCCACCAGCAGAGGCACAGGGGCCGACTCTGGAAACACCATATATTTT. It translates as CATSRGTGADSGNTIYF. The full variable domain, completed from the reference TRBV15 and TRBJ1-3 proteins outside the CDR3, reads DAMVIQNPRYQVTQFGKPVTLSCSQTLNHNVMYWYQQKSSQAPKLLFHYYDKDFNNEADTPDNFQSRRPNTSFCFLDIRSPGLGDTAMYLCATSRGTGADSGNTIYFGEGSWLTVV.